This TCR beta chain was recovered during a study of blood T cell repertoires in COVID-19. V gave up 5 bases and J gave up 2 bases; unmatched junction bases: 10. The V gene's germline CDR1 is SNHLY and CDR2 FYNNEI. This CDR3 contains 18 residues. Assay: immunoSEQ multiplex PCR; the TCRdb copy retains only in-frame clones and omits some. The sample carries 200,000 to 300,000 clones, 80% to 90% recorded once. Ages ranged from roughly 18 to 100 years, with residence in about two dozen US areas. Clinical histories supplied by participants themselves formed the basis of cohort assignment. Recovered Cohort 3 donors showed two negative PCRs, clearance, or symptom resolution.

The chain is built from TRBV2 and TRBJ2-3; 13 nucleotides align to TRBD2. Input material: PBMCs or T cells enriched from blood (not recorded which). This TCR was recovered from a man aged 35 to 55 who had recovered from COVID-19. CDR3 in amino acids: CASSPPGGTSGNTDTQYF. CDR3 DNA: TGTGCCAGCAGTCCCCCCGGCGGGACTAGCGGGAACACAGATACGCAGTATTTT.